This T cell receptor beta chain was recovered during a study of blood T cell repertoires in COVID-19. The overall study: COVID-19 samples collected from the United States, Italy and Spain covered acute and convalescent phases. T cells, B-cell-depleted T cells, or PBMCs supplied cDNA or gDNA.

J was trimmed by 0 bases and V by 4 bases; bases with no gene match: 9. Germline lookup yields CDR1 LNHDA and CDR2 SQIVND (reference sequence). CDR3 length equals 17 residues. Methods used by the authors: Amplification from reference gene primers served as the basis for estimated nucleated cell counts. Generated by immunoSEQ multiplex PCR, the TCRdb table keeps only in-frame clones and is missing some. V and J calls and clone size are as listed in that table; D and trimming were resolved from the DNA. The sample has 180,000 or so clones; roughly 90% are singletons. This clonotype was sampled from a man aged 45-65 years with acute or convalescent COVID-19. The chain links TRBV19 to TRBJ2-3, with 8 positions matching TRBD1. The material sequenced was peripheral blood. The CDR3 coding sequence is TGTGCCAGTAGTAGCCCCCAGGGGGCATCTAGCACAGATACGCAGTATTTT. Translated, it gives CASSSPQGASSTDTQYF.